Included here is one T cell receptor (beta chain) sequence, with context. Its antigen is as yet unknown. Germline V gives CDR1 SGHTA, CDR2 FQGNSA. The CDR3 sequence is 15 residues long. The V end was cut by 7 bases, the J end by 0 bases, with 13 bases between. The data were produced by immunoSEQ multiplex PCR, yet TCRdb's version contains in-frame clones alone and is incomplete. The sample has about 98,000 clones, roughly 92% seen once. This specimen comes from a study of siplizumab effects on memory and regulatory T cells. The study's findings and limits: Of the alloreactive clones, only a minor fraction mapped to unstimulated subsets. Siplizumab significantly brought down the alloreactive sequences that trace back to unstimulated CD4+ memory cells. Both greater diversity than memory cells and a major contribution to the alloresponse seemed to characterize naive T cells.

The TCR originated in a human donor in good health. The sample consisted of CD4+ T cells sorted from blood. The V call is TRBV7-2, the J call TRBJ2-1; the D is unclear. CDR3 amino acids: CASILAFASYNEQFF. DNA for the CDR3: TGTGCCAGCATCTTGGCGTTTGCCTCCTACAATGAGCAGTTCTTC.